Reported below is one TCR beta chain. The PCR was carried out with 60 Vbeta primers and 13 Jbeta primers. Clones were read by immunoSEQ multiplex PCR, and TCRdb kept only the in-frame ones, dropping some. The data contain more than 95,000 clones, 83% of them singletons. This entry is derived from a study of cytomegalovirus exposure and HLA in healthy donors. CDR3 size: 18 residues. The clonotype originates from a middle-aged woman in good health and CMV-seropositive. The chain uses TRBV21-1 and TRBJ1-5; TRBD1, as called in the table, went unchecked against the DNA. TRBV21-1 is assigned pseudogene status. Sequencing input: PBMCs. The CDR3, as DNA: TGTGCCAGCAGCAAAGATTGGCAGGGCCCATATAGCAATCAGCCCCAGCATTTT. Translation: CASSKDWQGPYSNQPQHF.